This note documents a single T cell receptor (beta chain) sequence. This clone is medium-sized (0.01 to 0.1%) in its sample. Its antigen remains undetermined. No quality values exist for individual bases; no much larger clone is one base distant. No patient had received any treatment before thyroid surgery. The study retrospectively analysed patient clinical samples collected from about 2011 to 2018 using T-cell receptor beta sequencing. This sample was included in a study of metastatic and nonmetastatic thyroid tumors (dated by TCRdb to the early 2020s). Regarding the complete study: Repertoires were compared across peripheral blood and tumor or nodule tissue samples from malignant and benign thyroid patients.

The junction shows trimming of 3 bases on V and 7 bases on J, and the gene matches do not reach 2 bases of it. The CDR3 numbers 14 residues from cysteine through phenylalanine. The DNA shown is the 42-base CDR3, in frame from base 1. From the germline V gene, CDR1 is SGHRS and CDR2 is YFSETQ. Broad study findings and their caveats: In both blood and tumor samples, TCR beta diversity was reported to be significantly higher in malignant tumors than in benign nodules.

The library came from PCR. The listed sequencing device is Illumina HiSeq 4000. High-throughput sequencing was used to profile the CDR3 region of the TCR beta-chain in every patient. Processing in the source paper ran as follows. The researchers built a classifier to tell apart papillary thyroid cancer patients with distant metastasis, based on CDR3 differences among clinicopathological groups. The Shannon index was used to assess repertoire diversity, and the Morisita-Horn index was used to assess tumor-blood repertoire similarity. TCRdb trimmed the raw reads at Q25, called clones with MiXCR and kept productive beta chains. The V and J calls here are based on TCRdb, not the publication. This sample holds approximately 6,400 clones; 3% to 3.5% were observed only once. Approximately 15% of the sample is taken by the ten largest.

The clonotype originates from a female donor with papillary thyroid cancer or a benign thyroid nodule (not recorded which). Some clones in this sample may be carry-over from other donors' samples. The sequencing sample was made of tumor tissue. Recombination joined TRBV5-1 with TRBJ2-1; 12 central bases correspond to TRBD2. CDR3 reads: CASSSGTSGNEQFF. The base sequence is TGCGCCAGCAGCTCAGGGACTAGCGGGAATGAGCAGTTCTTC.